This TCR beta chain came from a study of blood T cells in healthy people across ages. Primers used in a second PCR of roughly 6 to 11 cycles were a sample-barcoded 5' primer and a J-beta primer mix. TCRdb redid the calling of the 5' RACE reads with MiXCR, one entry per CDR3 protein. Of about 810,000 distinct CDR3 sequences listed, approximately 35% are singletons. The sequence was obtained from a man aged 18 to 35 in good health. Sequencing used blood.

The CDR3 protein is CASSLKTSGELSYNEQFF. The CDR3 nucleotides read TGTGCCAGCAGCTTAAAGACTAGCGGGGAACTGTCCTACAATGAGCAGTTCTTC. The gene calls are TRBV7-9 and TRBJ2-1, with 11 nucleotides matching TRBD2. CDR3 length: 18 residues. V was pared by 2 bases and J by 1 base, with 7 bases of the junction left unmatched. Germline V gene sequence: CDR1 SEHNR, CDR2 FQNEAQ (reference sequence).